This TCR beta chain was observed in a study of T-cell reconstitution after alpha-beta-depleted transplantation in children. This clonotype has more than one count but fewer than ten. The authors prepared the TCRbeta library with unique molecular identifiers. TCRdb recomputed calls from the PCR reads with MiXCR, one row per CDR3 protein. This sample has some 120,000 distinct CDR3 sequences, with roughly 23% found just once. Germline CDR1 reads SGHTS; CDR2 reads YDEGEE. V was pared by 4 bases and J by 4 bases, with 11 bases between. This CDR3 is built from 14 residues. The sequenced sample was PBMCs, mostly from graft donor cells, obtained 180 days after TCRalphabeta/CD19-depleted stem cell transplant. The chain links TRBV5-8 to TRBJ1-4; D remains ambiguous. The clonotype was recovered from a male patient aged 2-15 years who had a stem cell transplant for chronic granulomatous disease, so the T cells may come from the graft donor. Here the CDR3 DNA reads TGTGCCAGCAGCCTGCGTACCTTTAATGAAAAACTGTTTTTT. Translation: CASSLRTFNEKLFF.